The sample holds one count of the clone carrying this TCR beta chain. The age range of participants was 18 to 89 years, with residence in about two dozen US areas. The germline gives CDR1 LNHDA, CDR2 SQIVND (reference sequence). Trimming removed 7 bases from V and 4 bases from J; junction bases left unmatched: 12. The CDR3 loop spans 15 amino acids. The sample comes from a study of blood T cell repertoires in COVID-19. For the study at large: What the recovered Cohort 3 donors had was two negative PCRs, clearance, or symptom resolution. From T cells, B-cell-depleted T cells, or PBMCs came the material, which was cDNA or gDNA.

Assay used: immunoSEQ multiplex PCR; TCRdb lists only in-frame clones, some missing. The sample includes 150,000 to 200,000 clones, roughly nine tenths of them seen just once. The source material was PBMCs or T cells enriched from blood (not recorded which). The source of this sequence is a woman aged 40-49 years in a cohort exposed to, infected with or recovered from COVID-19 (not recorded which). The chain is built from TRBV19 and TRBJ1-2, with 7 bases lining up with TRBD1. CDR3 nucleotide sequence: TGTGCCAGTAAGCTCCAGACAGGGAAGGGCTATGGCTACACCTTC. Its translation is CASKLQTGKGYGYTF.